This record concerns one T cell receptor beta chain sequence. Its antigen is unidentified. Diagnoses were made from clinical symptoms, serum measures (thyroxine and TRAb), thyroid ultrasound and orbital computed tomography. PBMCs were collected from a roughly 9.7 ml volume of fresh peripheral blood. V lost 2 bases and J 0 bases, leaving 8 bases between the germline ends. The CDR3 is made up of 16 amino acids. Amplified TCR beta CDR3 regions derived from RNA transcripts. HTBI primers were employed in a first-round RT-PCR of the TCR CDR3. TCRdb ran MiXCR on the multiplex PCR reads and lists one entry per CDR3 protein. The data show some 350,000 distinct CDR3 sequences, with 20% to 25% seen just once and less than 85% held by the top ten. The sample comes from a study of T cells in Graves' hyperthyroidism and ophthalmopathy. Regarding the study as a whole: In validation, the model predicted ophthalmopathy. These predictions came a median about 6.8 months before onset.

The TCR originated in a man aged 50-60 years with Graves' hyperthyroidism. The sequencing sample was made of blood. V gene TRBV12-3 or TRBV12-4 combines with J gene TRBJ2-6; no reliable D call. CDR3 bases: TGTGCCAGCAGTTTACAAGGGCCCTCTGGGGCCAACGTCCTGACTTTC. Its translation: CASSLQGPSGANVLTF.